The clone carrying this TCR beta chain came up many times. Its antigen remains unidentified. Libraries were prepared by immunoSEQ multiplex PCR; TCRdb keeps only in-frame clonotypes and omits some of them. This sample has about 350,000 clones, with 85% to 90% found just once. The data stem from a study of Ad26.COV2.S vaccination and SARS-CoV-2 variants. Study at large: Donor got 5x10^10 or 1x10^11 viral particles of Ad26.COV2.S.

Points from the study as a whole: It is possible that the TCR breadth and depth analyses underestimated the total T cell responses. Substantial post-vaccination breadth of spike-specific CD8+ and CD4+ T cell responses was reported.

V was shortened by 0 bases and J by 4 bases, with 12 bases between the two germline ends. CDR1 and CDR2 from the germline V gene are MNHNS and SASEGT. The CDR3 covers 15 residues. Treatment defined: around 19 received Ad26.COV2.S at low or high dose, single or two shots; 5 received placebo; per-sample allocation not given. Following the first vaccine or placebo injection, samples were taken on day 63. Expression of Wuhan-strain SARS-CoV-2 spike came from the Ad26 vector that formed the vaccine. Sample: peripheral blood, taken in a trial of Ad26.COV2.S vaccine versus placebo. This TCR was recovered from a person between 18 and 59 years old who received the Ad26.COV2.S COVID-19 vaccine or a placebo. The V call is TRBV6-1, the J call TRBJ1-1; TRBD1 might be the D (6 bases). The CDR3 reads CASSEAGRGGTEAFF. The CDR3 nucleotides read TGTGCCAGCAGTGAAGCAGGTCGAGGGGGCACTGAAGCTTTCTTT.